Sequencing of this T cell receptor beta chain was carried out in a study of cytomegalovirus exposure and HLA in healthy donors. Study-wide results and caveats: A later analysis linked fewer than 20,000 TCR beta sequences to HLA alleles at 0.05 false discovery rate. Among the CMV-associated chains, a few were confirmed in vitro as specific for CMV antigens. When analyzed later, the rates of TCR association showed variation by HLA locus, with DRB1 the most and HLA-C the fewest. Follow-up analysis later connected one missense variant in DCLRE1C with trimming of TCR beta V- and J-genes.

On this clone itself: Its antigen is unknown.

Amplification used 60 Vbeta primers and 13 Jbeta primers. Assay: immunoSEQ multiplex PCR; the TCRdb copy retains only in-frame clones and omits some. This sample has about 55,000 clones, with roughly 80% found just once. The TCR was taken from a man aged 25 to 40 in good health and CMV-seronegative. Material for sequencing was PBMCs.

CDR3 residues: CASSLVGGSSYNEQFF. The DNA for the CDR3 is TGCGCCAGCAGCCTAGTGGGGGGAAGCTCCTACAATGAGCAGTTCTTC. This chain joins TRBV5-1 and TRBJ2-1; maybe TRBD2 (6 bases). With 4 bases removed from V and 0 bases from J, the gap between germline ends came to 14 bases. Germline V lookup: CDR1 SGHRS, CDR2 YFSETQ. CDR3 length: 16 residues.